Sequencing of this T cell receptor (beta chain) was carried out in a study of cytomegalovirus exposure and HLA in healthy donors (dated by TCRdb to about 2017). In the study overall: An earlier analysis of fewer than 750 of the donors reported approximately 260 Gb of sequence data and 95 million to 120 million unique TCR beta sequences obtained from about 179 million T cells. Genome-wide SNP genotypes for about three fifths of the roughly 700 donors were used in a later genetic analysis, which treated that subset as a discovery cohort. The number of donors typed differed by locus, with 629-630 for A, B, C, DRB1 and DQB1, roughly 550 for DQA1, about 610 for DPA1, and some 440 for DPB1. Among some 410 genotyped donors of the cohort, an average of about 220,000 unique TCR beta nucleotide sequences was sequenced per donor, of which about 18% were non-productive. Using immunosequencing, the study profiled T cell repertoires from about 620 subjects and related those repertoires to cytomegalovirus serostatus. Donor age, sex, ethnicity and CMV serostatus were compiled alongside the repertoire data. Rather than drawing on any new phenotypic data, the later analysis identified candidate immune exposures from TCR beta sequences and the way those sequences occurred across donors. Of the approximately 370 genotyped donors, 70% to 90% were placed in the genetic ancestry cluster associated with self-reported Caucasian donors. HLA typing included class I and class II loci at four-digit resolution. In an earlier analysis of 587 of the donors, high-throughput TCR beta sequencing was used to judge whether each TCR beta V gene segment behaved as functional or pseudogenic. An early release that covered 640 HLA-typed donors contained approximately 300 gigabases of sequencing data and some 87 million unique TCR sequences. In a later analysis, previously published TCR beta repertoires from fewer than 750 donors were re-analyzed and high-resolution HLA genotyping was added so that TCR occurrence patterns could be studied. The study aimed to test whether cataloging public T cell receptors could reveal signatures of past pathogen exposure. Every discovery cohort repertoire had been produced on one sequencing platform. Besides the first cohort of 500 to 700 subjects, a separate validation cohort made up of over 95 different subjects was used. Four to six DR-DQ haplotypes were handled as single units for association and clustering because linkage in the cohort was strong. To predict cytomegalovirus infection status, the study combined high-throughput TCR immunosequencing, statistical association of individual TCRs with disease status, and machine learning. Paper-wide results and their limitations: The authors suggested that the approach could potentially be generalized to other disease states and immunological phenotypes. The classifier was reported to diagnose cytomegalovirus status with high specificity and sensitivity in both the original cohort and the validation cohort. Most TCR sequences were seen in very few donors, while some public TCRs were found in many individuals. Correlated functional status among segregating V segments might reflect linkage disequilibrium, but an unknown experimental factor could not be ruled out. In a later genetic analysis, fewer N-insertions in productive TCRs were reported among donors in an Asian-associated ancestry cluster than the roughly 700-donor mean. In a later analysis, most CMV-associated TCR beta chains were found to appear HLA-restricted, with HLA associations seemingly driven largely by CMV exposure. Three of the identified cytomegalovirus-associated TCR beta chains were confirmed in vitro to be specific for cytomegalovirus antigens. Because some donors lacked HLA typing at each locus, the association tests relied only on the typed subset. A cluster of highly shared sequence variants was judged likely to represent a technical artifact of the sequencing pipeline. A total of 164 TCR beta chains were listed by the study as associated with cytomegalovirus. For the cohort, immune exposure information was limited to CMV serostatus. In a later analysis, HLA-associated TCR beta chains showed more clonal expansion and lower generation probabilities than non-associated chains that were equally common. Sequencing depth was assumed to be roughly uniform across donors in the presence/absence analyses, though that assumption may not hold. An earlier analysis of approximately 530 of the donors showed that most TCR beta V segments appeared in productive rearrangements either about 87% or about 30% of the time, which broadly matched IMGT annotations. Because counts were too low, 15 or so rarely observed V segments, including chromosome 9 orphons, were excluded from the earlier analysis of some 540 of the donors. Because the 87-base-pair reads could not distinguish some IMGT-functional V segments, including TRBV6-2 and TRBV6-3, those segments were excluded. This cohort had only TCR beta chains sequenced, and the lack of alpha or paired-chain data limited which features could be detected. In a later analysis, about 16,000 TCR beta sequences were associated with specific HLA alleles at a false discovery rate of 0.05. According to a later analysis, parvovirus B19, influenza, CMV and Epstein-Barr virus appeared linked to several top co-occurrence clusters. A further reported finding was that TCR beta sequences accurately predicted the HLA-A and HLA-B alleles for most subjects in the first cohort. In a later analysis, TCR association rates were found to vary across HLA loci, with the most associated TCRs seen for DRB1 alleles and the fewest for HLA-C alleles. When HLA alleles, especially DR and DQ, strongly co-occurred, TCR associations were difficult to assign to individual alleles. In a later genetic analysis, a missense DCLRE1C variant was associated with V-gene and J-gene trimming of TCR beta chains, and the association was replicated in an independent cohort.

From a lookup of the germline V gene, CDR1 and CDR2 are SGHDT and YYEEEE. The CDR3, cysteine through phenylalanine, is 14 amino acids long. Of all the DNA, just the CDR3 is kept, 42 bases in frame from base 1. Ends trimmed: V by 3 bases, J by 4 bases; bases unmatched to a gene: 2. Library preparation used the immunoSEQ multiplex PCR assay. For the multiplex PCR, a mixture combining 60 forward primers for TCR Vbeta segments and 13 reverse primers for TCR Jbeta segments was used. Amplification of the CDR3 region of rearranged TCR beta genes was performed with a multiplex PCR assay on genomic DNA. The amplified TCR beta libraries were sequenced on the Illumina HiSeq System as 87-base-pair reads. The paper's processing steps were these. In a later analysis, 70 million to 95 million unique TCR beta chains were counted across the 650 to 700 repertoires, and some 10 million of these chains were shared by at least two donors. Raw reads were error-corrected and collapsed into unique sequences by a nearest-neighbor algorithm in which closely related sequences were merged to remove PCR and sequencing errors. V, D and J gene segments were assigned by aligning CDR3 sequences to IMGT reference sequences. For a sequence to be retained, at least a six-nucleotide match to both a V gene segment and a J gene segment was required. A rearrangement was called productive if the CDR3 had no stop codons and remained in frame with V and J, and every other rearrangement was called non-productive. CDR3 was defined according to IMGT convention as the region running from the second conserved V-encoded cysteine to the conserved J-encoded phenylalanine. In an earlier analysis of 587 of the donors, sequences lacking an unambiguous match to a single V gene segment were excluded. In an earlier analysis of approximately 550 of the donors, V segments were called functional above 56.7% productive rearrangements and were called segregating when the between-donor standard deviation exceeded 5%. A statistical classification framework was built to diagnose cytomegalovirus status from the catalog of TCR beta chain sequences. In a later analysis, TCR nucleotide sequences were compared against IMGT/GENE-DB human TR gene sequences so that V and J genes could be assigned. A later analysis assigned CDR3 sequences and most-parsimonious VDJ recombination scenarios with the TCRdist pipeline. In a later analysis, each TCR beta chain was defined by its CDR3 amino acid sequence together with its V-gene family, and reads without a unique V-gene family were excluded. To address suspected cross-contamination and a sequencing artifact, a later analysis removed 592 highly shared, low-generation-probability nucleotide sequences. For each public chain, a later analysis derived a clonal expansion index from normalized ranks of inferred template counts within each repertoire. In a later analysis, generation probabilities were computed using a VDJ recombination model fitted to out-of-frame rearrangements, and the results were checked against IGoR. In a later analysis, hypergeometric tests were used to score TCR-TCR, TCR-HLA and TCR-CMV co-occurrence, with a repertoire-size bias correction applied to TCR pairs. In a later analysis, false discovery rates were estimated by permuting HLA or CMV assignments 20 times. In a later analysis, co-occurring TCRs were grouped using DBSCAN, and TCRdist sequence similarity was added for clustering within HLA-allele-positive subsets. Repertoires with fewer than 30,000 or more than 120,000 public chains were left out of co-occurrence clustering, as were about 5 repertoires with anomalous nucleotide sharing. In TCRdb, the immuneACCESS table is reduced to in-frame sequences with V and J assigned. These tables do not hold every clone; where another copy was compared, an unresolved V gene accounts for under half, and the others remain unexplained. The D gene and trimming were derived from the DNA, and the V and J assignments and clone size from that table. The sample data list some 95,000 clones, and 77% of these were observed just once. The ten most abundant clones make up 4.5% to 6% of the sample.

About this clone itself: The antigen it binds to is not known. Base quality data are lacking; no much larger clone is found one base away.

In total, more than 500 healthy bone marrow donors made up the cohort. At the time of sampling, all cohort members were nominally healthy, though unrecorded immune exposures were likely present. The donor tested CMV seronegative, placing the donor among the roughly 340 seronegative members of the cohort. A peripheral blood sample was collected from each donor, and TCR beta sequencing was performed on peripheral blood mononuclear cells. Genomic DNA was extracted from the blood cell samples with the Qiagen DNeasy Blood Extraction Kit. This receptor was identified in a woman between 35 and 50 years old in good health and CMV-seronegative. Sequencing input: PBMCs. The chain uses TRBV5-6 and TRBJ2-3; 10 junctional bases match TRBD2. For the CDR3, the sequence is CASSSLAGADTQYF. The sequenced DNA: TGTGCCAGCAGCTCGCTAGCGGGGGCAGATACGCAGTATTTT.